This entry describes one T cell receptor beta chain. In the authors' methods: Amplification from reference gene primers served as the basis for estimated nucleated cell counts. The table came from immunoSEQ multiplex PCR; TCRdb's copy has only in-frame clones and leaves some out. V and J calls and clone size are given by that table; D and trimming were obtained from the DNA. The profile shows around 97,000 clones, approximately 87% of them singletons. These data are taken from a study of blood T cell repertoires in COVID-19. Overall study context: The United States, Italy and Spain supplied acute and convalescent COVID-19 samples. T cells, B-cell-depleted T cells, or PBMCs provided the cDNA or gDNA that served as material.

The germline CDR1 and CDR2 sequences are SGHRS and YFSETQ. The CDR3 is 16 amino acids. V trimming: 0 bases; J trimming: 1 base; junction bases outside the gene matches: 3. The V call is TRBV5-1, the J call TRBJ2-3; 9 bases line up with TRBD2. Material for sequencing was peripheral blood. The source is a human donor in a cohort sampled during active or convalescent COVID-19. Here the CDR3 reads CASSLVGGGGTDTQYF. The CDR3 nucleotides are TGCGCCAGCAGCTTGGTCGGCGGGGGGGGCACAGATACGCAGTATTTT.